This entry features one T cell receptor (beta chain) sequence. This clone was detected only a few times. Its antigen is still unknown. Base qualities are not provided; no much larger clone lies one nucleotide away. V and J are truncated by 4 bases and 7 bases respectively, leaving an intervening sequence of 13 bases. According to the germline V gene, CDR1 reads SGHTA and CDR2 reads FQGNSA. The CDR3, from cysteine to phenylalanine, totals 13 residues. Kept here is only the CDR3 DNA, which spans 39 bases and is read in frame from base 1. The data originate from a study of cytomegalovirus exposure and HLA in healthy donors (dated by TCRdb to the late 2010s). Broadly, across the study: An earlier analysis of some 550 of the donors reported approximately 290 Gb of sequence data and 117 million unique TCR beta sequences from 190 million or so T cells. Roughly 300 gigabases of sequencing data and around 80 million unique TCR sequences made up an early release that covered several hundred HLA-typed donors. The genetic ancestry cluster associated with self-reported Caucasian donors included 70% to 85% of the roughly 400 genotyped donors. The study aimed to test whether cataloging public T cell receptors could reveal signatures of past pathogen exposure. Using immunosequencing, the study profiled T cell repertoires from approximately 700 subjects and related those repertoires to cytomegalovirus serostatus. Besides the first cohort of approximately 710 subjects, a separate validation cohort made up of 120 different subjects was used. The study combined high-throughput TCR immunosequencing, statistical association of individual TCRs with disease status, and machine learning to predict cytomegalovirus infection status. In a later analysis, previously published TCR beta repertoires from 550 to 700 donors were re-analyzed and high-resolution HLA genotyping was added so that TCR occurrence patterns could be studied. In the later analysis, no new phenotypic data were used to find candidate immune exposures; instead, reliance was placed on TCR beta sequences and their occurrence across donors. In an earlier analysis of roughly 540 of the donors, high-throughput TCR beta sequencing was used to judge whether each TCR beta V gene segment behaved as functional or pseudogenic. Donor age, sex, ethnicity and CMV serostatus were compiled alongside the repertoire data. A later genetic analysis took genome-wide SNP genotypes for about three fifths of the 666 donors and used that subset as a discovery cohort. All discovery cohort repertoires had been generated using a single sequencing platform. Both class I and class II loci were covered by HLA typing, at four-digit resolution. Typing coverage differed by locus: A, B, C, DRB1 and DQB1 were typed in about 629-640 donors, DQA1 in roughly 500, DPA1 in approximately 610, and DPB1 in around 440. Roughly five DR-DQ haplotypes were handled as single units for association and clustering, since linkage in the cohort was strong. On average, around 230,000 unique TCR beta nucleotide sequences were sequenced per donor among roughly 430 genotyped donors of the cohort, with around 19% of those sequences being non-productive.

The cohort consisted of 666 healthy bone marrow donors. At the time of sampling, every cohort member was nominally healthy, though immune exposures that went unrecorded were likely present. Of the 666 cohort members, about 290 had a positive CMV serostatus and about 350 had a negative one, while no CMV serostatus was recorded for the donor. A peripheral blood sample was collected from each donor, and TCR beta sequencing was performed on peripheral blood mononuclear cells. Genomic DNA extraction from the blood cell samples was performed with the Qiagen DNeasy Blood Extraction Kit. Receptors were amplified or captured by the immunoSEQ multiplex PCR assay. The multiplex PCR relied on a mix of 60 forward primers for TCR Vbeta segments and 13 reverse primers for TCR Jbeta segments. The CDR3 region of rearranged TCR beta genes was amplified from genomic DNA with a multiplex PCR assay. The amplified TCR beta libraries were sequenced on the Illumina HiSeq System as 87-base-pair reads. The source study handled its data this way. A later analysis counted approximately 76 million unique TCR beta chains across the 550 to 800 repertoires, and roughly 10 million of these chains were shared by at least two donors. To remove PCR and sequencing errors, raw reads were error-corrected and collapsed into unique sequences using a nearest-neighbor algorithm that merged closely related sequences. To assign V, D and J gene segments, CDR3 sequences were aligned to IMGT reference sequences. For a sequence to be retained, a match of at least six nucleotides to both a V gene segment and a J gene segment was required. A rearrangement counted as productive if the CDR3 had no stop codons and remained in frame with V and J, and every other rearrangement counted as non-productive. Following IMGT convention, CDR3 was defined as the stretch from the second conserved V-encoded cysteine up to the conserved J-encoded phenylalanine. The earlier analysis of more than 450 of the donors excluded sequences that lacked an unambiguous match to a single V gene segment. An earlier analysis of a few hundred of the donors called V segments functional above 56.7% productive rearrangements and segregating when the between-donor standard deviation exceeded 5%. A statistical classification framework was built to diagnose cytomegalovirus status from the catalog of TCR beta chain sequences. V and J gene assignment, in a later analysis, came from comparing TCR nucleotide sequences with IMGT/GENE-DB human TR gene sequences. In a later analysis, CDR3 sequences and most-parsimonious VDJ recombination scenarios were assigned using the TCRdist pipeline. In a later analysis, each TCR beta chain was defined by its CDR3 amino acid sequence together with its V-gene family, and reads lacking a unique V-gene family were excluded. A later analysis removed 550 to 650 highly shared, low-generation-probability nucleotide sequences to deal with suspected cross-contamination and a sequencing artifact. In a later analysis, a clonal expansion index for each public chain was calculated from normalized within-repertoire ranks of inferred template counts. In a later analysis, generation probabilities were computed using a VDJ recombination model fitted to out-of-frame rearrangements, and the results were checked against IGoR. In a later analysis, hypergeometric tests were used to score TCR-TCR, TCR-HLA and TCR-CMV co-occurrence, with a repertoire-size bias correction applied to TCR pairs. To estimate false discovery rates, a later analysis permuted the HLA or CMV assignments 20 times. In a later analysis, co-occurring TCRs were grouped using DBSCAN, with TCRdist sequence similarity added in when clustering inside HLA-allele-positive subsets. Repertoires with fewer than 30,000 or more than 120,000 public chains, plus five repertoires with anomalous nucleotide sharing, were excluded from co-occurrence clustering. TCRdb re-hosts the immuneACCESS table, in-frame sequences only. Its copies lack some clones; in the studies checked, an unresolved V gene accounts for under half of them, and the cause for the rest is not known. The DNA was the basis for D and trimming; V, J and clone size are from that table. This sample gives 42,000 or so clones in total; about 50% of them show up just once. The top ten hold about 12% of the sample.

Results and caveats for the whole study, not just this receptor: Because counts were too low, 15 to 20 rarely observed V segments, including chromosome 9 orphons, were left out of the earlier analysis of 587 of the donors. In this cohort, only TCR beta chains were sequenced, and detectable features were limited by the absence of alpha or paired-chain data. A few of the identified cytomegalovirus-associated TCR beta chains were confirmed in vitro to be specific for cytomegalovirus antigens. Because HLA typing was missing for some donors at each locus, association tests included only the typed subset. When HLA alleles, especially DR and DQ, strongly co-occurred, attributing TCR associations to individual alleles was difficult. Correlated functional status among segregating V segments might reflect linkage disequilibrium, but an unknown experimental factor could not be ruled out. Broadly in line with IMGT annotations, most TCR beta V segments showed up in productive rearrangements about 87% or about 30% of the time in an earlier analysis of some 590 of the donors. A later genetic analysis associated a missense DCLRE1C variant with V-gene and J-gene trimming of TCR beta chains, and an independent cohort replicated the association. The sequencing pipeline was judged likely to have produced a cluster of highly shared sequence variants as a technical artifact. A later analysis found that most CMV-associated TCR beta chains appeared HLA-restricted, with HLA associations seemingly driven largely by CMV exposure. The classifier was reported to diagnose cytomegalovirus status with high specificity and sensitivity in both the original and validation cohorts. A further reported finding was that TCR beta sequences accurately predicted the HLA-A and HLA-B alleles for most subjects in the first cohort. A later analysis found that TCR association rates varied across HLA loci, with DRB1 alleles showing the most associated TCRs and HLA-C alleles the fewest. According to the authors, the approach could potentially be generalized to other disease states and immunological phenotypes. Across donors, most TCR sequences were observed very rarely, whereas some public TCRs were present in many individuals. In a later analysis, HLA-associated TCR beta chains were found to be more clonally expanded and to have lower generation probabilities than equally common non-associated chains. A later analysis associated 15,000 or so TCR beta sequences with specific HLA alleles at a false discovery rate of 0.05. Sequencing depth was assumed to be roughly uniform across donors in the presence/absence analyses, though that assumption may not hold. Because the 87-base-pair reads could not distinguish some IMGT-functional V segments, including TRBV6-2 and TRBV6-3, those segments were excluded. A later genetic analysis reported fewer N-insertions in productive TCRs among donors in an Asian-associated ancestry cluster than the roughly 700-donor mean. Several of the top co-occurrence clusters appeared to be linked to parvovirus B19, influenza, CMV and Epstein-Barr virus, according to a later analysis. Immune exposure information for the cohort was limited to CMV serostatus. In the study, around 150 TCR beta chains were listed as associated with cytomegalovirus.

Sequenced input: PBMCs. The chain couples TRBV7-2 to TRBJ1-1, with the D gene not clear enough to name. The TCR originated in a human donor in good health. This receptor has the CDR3 CASSSNRDREAFF. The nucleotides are TGTGCCAGCAGCTCAAACAGAGATCGTGAAGCTTTCTTT.